These 5 T cell receptor beta chains originate from one sample sequenced in a study of T cells in Graves' hyperthyroidism and ophthalmopathy. The TCR beta CDR3 regions underwent amplification using RNA transcripts as the source. A set of HTBI primers served as the primers for a first-round RT-PCR of the TCR CDR3. Each CDR3 protein gets one entry after TCRdb re-called the multiplex PCR reads with MiXCR. The data show about 150,000 distinct CDR3 sequences, 22% seen once. The sequenced sample was blood. These receptor sequences come from a woman between 50 and 59 years old with Graves' hyperthyroidism that later progressed to Graves' ophthalmopathy.

This clonotype was seen a few times. The chain couples TRBV6-6 to TRBJ1-5, with D possibly matching TRBD1 (5 bases). The CDR3 runs to 15 residues. CDR1 and CDR2 from the germline V gene are MNHNY and SVGAGI (reference sequence). V lost 0 bases, J lost 2 bases, and 8 bases lay in between. CDR3: CASSYSGVGNQPQHF. The CDR3 nucleotides are TGTGCCAGCAGTTACTCGGGGGTTGGCAATCAGCCCCAGCATTTT.

The chain carries TRBV11-2 and TRBJ2-1; no reliable D call. The CDR3 has 13 residues. Trimming stripped 5 bases from V and 10 bases from J, with 15 bases between. Germline values: CDR1 SGHAT, CDR2 FQNNGV. As DNA, the CDR3 is TGTGCCAGCAGCCGCCAGTTGGGTTACGAGCAGTTCTTC. Translation gives CASSRQLGYEQFF.

This clonotype was detected only a few times. The CDR3 region is CASESPGTGVLTEAFF. Here the CDR3 DNA reads TGTGCCAGCGAATCACCCGGGACAGGGGTTTTAACTGAAGCTTTCTTT. The chain links TRBV7-8 to TRBJ1-1; 10 bases map to TRBD1. V lost 8 bases and J lost 5; bases outside the gene matches: 14. CDR1 is SGHVS, CDR2 FQNEAQ, per germline. The CDR3 extends over 16 amino acids.

This clonotype came up many times. This chain joins TRBV12-3 or TRBV12-4 and TRBJ2-1; 9 bases are a match to TRBD2. CDR3 length equals 15 residues. Losses at the gene ends were 1 base for V and 10 bases for J; bases not matched to a gene: 8. CDR3 DNA: TGTGCCAGCAGTTTAGTCCCTAGCGGGAACGGGGAGCAGTTCTTC. Translated, it gives CASSLVPSGNGEQFF.

This clonotype has a count of ten or more. This rearrangement joins TRBV6-1 to TRBJ2-3, with D unresolved. Trimming pared 2 bases from V and 1 base from J, leaving 7 bases between. Per germline, CDR1 MNHNS and CDR2 SASEGT. The CDR3 loop spans 14 amino acids. The CDR3, as DNA: TGTGCCAGCAGTGAAAGTCCGGGCACAGATACGCAGTATTTT. Translating gives CASSESPGTDTQYF.